This T cell receptor (beta chain) was documented in a study of blood T cells in healthy people across ages. CDR1 and CDR2 (germline): SNHLY, FYNNEI. The CDR3 loop spans 15 amino acids. A J-beta primer mix and a sample-barcoded 5' primer were used in a second PCR of about 6 to 12 cycles. TCRdb re-analysed the 5' RACE reads in MiXCR, keeping a single row per CDR3 protein. The sample contains about 1.7 million distinct CDR3 sequences, 28% of which appear only once. About this clonotype itself: The target antigen is unknown.

General study results and limits: Relative to aged donors, long-lived donors carried more naive CD4+ cells and displayed higher diversity.

The source of this sequence is a woman aged 25 to 39 in good health. Sample: blood. The chain couples TRBV2 to TRBJ2-4; possibly TRBD1 for D (5 bases). The J call is doubtful: the DNA matches TRBJ2-7 better. The CDR3 nucleotides read TGTGCCAGCAAGGCCACACAGGTCGATTTCCACGAGCAGTACTTC. This encodes CASKATQVDFHEQYF.